The 28 T cell receptor beta chains below were found in one sample sequenced in a study of somatic mutations in cytotoxic T cells in rheumatoid arthritis. TCRdb's copy holds only in-frame clones and misses some; the assay was immunoSEQ multiplex PCR. The table lists around 19,000 clones, over 60% of them singletons. Source material: CD8+ T cells sorted from blood. The receptors shown here come from an adult with rheumatoid arthritis.

In nucleotides, the CDR3 is TGCGCCAGCAGCCACGCGTCCGGGACAGGAGGGTATGAAGCTTTCTTT. The encoded protein is CASSHASGTGGYEAFF. This sequence joins TRBV4-1 and TRBJ1-1, with 8 positions matching TRBD1. The V gene end was trimmed by 3 bases and the J gene end by 7 bases; junction bases not matched to a gene: 13. The CDR3 covers 16 residues. Germline V gives CDR1 MGHRA, CDR2 YSYEKL.

The sample holds a few counts of this clone. V and J are TRBV5-6 and TRBJ2-7, with 10 bases aligning to TRBD1. The trim removed 4 bases at V and 2 bases at J, leaving 6 bases unmatched. The CDR3 has 15 amino acids. Germline CDR1 and CDR2: SGHDT and YYEEEE. The CDR3 sequence: CASSPGTGDAYEQYF. CDR3 DNA: TGTGCCAGCAGCCCCGGGACAGGGGACGCCTACGAGCAGTACTTC.

The chain joins TRBV11-1 to TRBJ1-3; 9 nucleotides match TRBD1. The germline CDR1 and CDR2 sequences are SGHAT and FQDESV (reference sequence). Trimming cost V 5 bases and J 9 bases; bases outside gene matches: 11. This CDR3 is 15 amino acids long. CDR3 nucleotide sequence: TGTGCCAGCAGCGGCCTACTGGGACAGGGAGGCACCATATATTTT. Translation: CASSGLLGQGGTIYF.

The gene calls are TRBV19 and TRBJ2-3; D may be TRBD1 or TRBD2 (5 bases each). CDR1 is LNHDA, CDR2 SQIVND, per germline (reference sequence). The CDR3 contains 15 residues. V lost 10 bases, J lost 0 bases, and 17 bases lay in between. The CDR3 reads CAMGPGGTSTDTQYF. The CDR3 DNA reads TGTGCCATGGGCCCTGGGGGAACTAGCACAGATACGCAGTATTTT.

The rearrangement joins TRBV10-3 to TRBJ1-3; D call uncertain. From germline, CDR1 is ENHRY and CDR2 SYGVKD. V was clipped by 4 bases and J by 0 bases, with 7 bases between them. The CDR3 extends over 14 amino acids. CDR3 sequence (DNA): TGTGCCATCAGTGGAGCTAACTCTGGAAACACCATATATTTT. Translation gives CAISGANSGNTIYF.

The rearrangement links TRBV18 to TRBJ2-5; maybe TRBD2 (6 bases). Germline loops: CDR1 KGHSH, CDR2 LQKENI. There are 14 residues in the CDR3. The V and J ends lost 4 bases and 3 bases respectively, with 12 bases between them. The CDR3 here is CASSREASEETQYF. CDR3 DNA: TGTGCCAGCTCACGCGAGGCTAGCGAAGAGACCCAGTACTTC.

This clone was observed once. The rearrangement links TRBV19 to TRBJ2-7, with D perhaps TRBD2 (5 bases). CDR3 size: 14 residues. Germline lookup yields CDR1 LNHDA and CDR2 SQIVND (reference sequence). The V end lost 0 bases, the J end lost 3 bases, and 9 bases lay between the germline ends. The CDR3 loop is CASSIELDFYEQYF. CDR3 sequence (DNA): TGTGCCAGTAGTATAGAACTGGACTTCTACGAGCAGTACTTC.

This chain links TRBV19 with TRBJ1-1; TRBD1 might be the D (5 bases). The ends were cut back, 8 bases at V and 1 base at J, with 11 bases in the middle. This CDR3 contains 13 residues. Germline CDR1 LNHDA, CDR2 SQIVND (reference sequence). The DNA of the CDR3 is TGTGCCAGTGGCAGGGTTGGGAACACTGAAGCTTTCTTT. Its protein product is CASGRVGNTEAFF. Together with reference TRBV19 and TRBJ1-1, the CDR3 gives the full variable domain: DGGITQSPKYLFRKEGQNVTLSCEQNLNHDAMYWYRQDPGQGLRLIYYSQIVNDFQKGDIAEGYSVSREKKESFPLTVTSAQKNPTAFYLCASGRVGNTEAFFGQGTRLTVV.

This chain connects TRBV5-1 to TRBJ1-2; tentatively, D is TRBD1 (6 bases). The CDR3 runs to 16 residues. Trimming left V 4 bases short and J 0 bases short, with 16 bases between. Germline CDR1 is SGHRS and CDR2 is YFSETQ. CDR3 DNA sequence: TGCGCCAGCAGCCCCGCGCCCGCAGGGGCTAACTATGGCTACACCTTC. As protein: CASSPAPAGANYGYTF.

The V call is TRBV19, the J call TRBJ2-7; TRBD2 agrees at 10 bases. The V and J ends lost 0 bases and 6 bases, in that order; junction bases with no gene match: 8. The CDR3 has 16 residues. CDR1 and CDR2 from the germline V gene are LNHDA and SQIVND (reference sequence). The DNA of the CDR3 is TGTGCCAGTAGTATAGACAGCGGGAGGGCCCTGAGCGAGCAGTACTTC. Its translation: CASSIDSGRALSEQYF.

This clone has a handful of counts. The chain links TRBV19 to TRBJ1-1; D gene ambiguous. The CDR3 extends over 13 amino acids. CDR1 and CDR2 from the germline V gene are LNHDA and SQIVND (reference sequence). The germline V and J ends were trimmed by 5 bases and 2 bases, with 9 bases remaining between them. This CDR3 reads CASSFGSNTEAFF. CDR3 DNA sequence: TGTGCCAGTAGTTTCGGTTCCAACACTGAAGCTTTCTTT.

The chain has TRBV10-2 and TRBJ1-2; D unclear. Germline CDR1 and CDR2: WSHSY and SAAADI. The V and J ends lost 3 bases and 3 bases respectively, with 8 bases between them. There are 13 residues in the CDR3. CDR3 in amino acids: CASSELADYGYTF. For the CDR3, the DNA is TGCGCCAGCAGTGAACTCGCGGACTATGGCTACACCTTC.

This chain connects TRBV4-1 to TRBJ2-1; D gene uncertain. This CDR3 has 14 amino acids. V was pared by 4 bases and J by 4 bases, with 11 bases between. The germline gives CDR1 MGHRA, CDR2 YSYEKL. Here the CDR3 DNA reads TGCGCCAGCAGCCTCATCAAAGGGTACAATGAGCAGTTCTTC. Encoded protein: CASSLIKGYNEQFF.

This chain joins TRBV6-5 and TRBJ2-5, with 8 bases lining up with TRBD2. The CDR3 is 15 amino acids. Germline CDR1 MNHEY, CDR2 SVGAGI. Trimming cost V 0 bases and J 5 bases; bases outside gene matches: 5. As DNA, the CDR3 is TGTGCCAGCAGTTACTCTAGCGGGAAGGAGGAGACCCAGTACTTC. Translated: CASSYSSGKEETQYF.

The chain recombines TRBV19 with TRBJ2-1, with D maybe TRBD1 (6 bases). Germline V lookup: CDR1 LNHDA, CDR2 SQIVND (reference sequence). This CDR3 has 16 amino acids. V was cut by 3 bases and J by 3 bases, with 15 bases left in between. In nucleotides, the CDR3 is TGTGCCAGTAGTATTCTGGGGGCGAACCACTACAATGAGCAGTTCTTC. It codes for CASSILGANHYNEQFF.

The rearrangement uses TRBV15 and TRBJ2-2; 7 bases agree with TRBD1. The CDR3 length is 17 residues. Losses at the gene ends were 0 bases for V and 6 bases for J; bases not matched to a gene: 10. The germline CDR1 and CDR2 sequences are LNHNV and YYDKDF (reference sequence). The CDR3 DNA reads TGTGCCACCAGCAGAGATTCGGGACAGTGGCCACCCGGGGAGCTGTTTTTT. Protein product: CATSRDSGQWPPGELFF.

The gene calls are TRBV5-1 and TRBJ2-3; 14 positions agree with TRBD2. The V gene's germline CDR1 is SGHRS and CDR2 YFSETQ. V gave up 0 bases and J gave up 4 bases; unmatched junction bases: 7. The CDR3 extends over 18 amino acids. The CDR3 coding sequence is TGCGCCAGCAGCTTGGCCGGGACTAGCGGGAGTGGTGCAGATACGCAGTATTTT. Its protein product is CASSLAGTSGSGADTQYF.

CDR3 coding DNA: TGTGCCAGCAGCCCCCAAGGGGGATTAAGCACAGATACGCAGTATTTT. This gives the protein CASSPQGGLSTDTQYF. J is TRBJ2-3 and V is TRBV5-4; D perhaps matches TRBD1 (6 bases). Trimming removed 4 bases from V and 0 bases from J, with 15 bases in between. The CDR3 sequence is 16 residues long. Germline V gene data show CDR1 as SGHNT and CDR2 as YYREEE (reference sequence). Full variable domain (outside the CDR3, taken from reference TRBV5-4 and TRBJ2-3): ETGVTQSPTHLIKTRGQQVTLRCSSQSGHNTVSWYQQALGQGPQFIFQYYREEENGRGNFPPRFSGLQFPNYSSELNVNALELDDSALYLCASSPQGGLSTDTQYFGPGTRLTVL.

The table lists this clone with a few counts. The chain links TRBV4-1 to TRBJ2-2; no reliable D call. Trimming took off 2 bases at V and 4 bases at J, with 5 bases between the two ends. CDR1 MGHRA and CDR2 YSYEKL come from the germline V gene. The CDR3 sequence is 13 residues long. In nucleotides, the CDR3 is TGCGCCAGCAGCCAACCGTTCACCGGGGAGCTGTTTTTT. Encoded protein: CASSQPFTGELFF.

The V gene is TRBV4-2, the J gene TRBJ2-3; D might be TRBD1 or TRBD2, each matching 5 bases. The germline gives CDR1 LGHNA, CDR2 YNFKEQ. Trimming shortened V by 1 base and J by 6 bases, and 14 bases separated the two germline ends. There are 15 residues in the CDR3. The CDR3 spells CASSQVWGNGDTQYF. CDR3 DNA sequence: TGTGCCAGCAGCCAAGTCTGGGGGAACGGGGATACGCAGTATTTT.

The chain carries TRBV10-3 and TRBJ2-5, with D maybe TRBD2 (6 bases). Trimming removed 0 bases at V and 5 bases at J, with 10 bases between. This CDR3 contains 14 residues. The V gene's germline CDR1 is ENHRY and CDR2 SYGVKD. Here the CDR3 reads CAISESGRGETQYF. The CDR3 region has the DNA TGTGCCATCAGTGAGTCTGGACGGGGGGAGACCCAGTACTTC.

This sequence joins TRBV28 and TRBJ2-1; 9 positions match TRBD2. Germline V lookup: CDR1 MDHEN, CDR2 SYDVKM. After removal of 3 bases from V and 7 bases from J, the junction contained 16 bases not matched to a gene. The CDR3 extends over 18 amino acids. The CDR3 loop is CASSFPIFGAGGLNEQFF. As DNA, the CDR3 is TGTGCCAGCAGTTTCCCGATCTTCGGGGCGGGGGGGCTGAATGAGCAGTTCTTC. The variable domain in full, with the rest retrieved from reference TRBV28 and TRBJ2-1, is DVKVTQSSRYLVKRTGEKVFLECVQDMDHENMFWYRQDPGLGLRLIYFSYDVKMKEKGDIPEGYSVSREKKERFSLILESASTNQTSMYLCASSFPIFGAGGLNEQFFGPGTRLTVL.

This clone has only a few counts. This sequence joins TRBV6-1 and TRBJ2-7; TRBD1 or TRBD2 may be the D gene (5 bases each). The CDR3 has 14 amino acids. V was pared by 4 bases and J by 5 bases, with 15 bases between. Germline V gene sequence: CDR1 MNHNS, CDR2 SASEGT. CDR3 bases: TGTGCCAGCAGTGCACCCGGGGCCTTAGACGAGCAGTACTTC. This sequence encodes CASSAPGALDEQYF.

The chain employs TRBV5-4 and TRBJ2-7; no clear D gene. V lost 0 bases, J lost 0 bases, and 7 bases lay in between. The length of the CDR3 is 14 residues. The germline V gene encodes CDR1 SGHNT and CDR2 YYREEE (reference sequence). This CDR3 is CASSLDAGSYEQYF. Here the CDR3 DNA reads TGTGCCAGCAGCTTGGACGCCGGCTCCTACGAGCAGTACTTC.

The chain is built from TRBV6-4 and TRBJ2-1; D may be TRBD1 (6 bases). CDR3 length: 13 residues. V lost 2 bases and J 5 bases, leaving 7 bases between the germline ends. Germline V gene lookup returns CDR1 MRHNA and CDR2 SNTAGT. In nucleotides, the CDR3 is TGTGCCAGCAGTGACCGGGACAACAATGAGCAGTTCTTC. This gives the protein CASSDRDNNEQFF.

V usage is TRBV27 and J usage is TRBJ2-1; 10 bases line up with TRBD2. From germline, CDR1 is MNHEY and CDR2 SMNVEV (reference sequence). Trimming cost V 2 bases and J 6 bases; bases outside gene matches: 13. The CDR3 is made up of 18 amino acids. This CDR3 reads CASSLVASGGAKSNEQFF. For the CDR3, the DNA is TGTGCCAGCAGTTTAGTTGCCAGCGGGGGGGCGAAGTCCAATGAGCAGTTCTTC.

V gene TRBV2 combines with J gene TRBJ2-7; 7 nucleotides line up with TRBD1. Trimming at V came to 8 bases and at J to 2 bases, leaving 15 bases not matched to a gene. Germline loops: CDR1 SNHLY, CDR2 FYNNEI. CDR3 length: 16 amino acids. Written as DNA, the CDR3 is TGTGCCAGCGATTCCCCTCAGACAGGGCTGACCTACGAGCAGTACTTC. Its translation is CASDSPQTGLTYEQYF.

J is TRBJ2-7 and V is TRBV27, with unresolved D. Germline CDR1 MNHEY, CDR2 SMNVEV (reference sequence). Between the trimmed V and J ends, which lost 2 bases and 3 bases, there was a span of 11 bases. The CDR3 is 14 amino acids. CDR3 region: CASSLRWLNYEQYF. The CDR3 bases are TGTGCCAGCAGTTTAAGGTGGTTGAACTACGAGCAGTACTTC.